This T cell receptor beta chain appears in the sequencing data of a study of blood T cell repertoires in COVID-19. Libraries were prepared by immunoSEQ multiplex PCR; TCRdb keeps only in-frame clonotypes and omits some of them. Of just under 350,000 clones in the sample, approximately 90% were seen once. This clone was found once. Sequenced input: peripheral blood. The sequence was obtained from a woman aged 18-29 years who had recovered from COVID-19.

DNA of the CDR3: TGTGCCTGGAGTGTATCGGGGGGAGTAACAGATACGCAGTATTTT. Translated: CAWSVSGGVTDTQYF. The V gene is TRBV30, the J gene TRBJ2-3; 7 bases line up with TRBD2. Germline-derived CDR1 and CDR2 are GTSNPN and SVGIG (reference sequence). With V trimmed by 0 bases and J by 3 bases, 6 bases remained unmatched. This CDR3 contains 15 residues.